Following are 27 T cell receptor beta chains from one sample sequenced in a study of tumour-infiltrating T cells in Burkitt lymphoma. Here immunoSEQ multiplex PCR was the method, and the copy in TCRdb shows in-frame clones only, minus some. The profile shows 4,800 or so clones, approximately 13% of them singletons. Sequencing used tumor tissue. These receptors were obtained from a human donor with Burkitt lymphoma.

This chain uses TRBV14 with TRBJ1-4; D remains unclear. The V end lost 0 bases, the J end lost 8 bases, and 4 bases lay between the germline ends. Germline loops: CDR1 SGHDN, CDR2 FVKESK. The CDR3 length is 12 residues. CDR3 in amino acids: CASSQEGEKLFF. CDR3 in DNA: TGTGCCAGCAGCCAAGAGGGGGAAAAACTGTTTTTT.

The rearrangement uses TRBV28 and TRBJ1-2; D gene unclear. CDR1 and CDR2 (germline): MDHEN, SYDVKM. This CDR3 comprises 14 residues. Trimming took off 6 bases at V and 5 bases at J, with 16 bases between the two ends. DNA for the CDR3: TGTGCCAGCAGCCCAGCCGGGTCCATTTATGGCTACACCTTC. Its protein product is CASSPAGSIYGYTF.

The chain couples TRBV28 to TRBJ1-1, with D possibly being TRBD1 (5 bases). CDR3 length: 12 residues. V gave up 3 bases and J gave up 7 bases, with 9 bases separating them. Germline assignment: CDR1 MDHEN and CDR2 SYDVKM. Here the CDR3 DNA reads TGTGCCAGCAGTTTTCAGGGTATTGAAGCTTTCTTT. This gives the protein CASSFQGIEAFF. The full variable domain, with the rest looked up from reference TRBV28 and TRBJ1-1, is DVKVTQSSRYLVKRTGEKVFLECVQDMDHENMFWYRQDPGLGLRLIYFSYDVKMKEKGDIPEGYSVSREKKERFSLILESASTNQTSMYLCASSFQGIEAFFGQGTRLTVV.

A few counts support this clone. DNA for the CDR3: TGTGCCACCAGCAGAGAAGTCAGGAGCTCTGGGGCCAACGTCCTGACTTTC. Translated: CATSREVRSSGANVLTF. This chain joins TRBV15 and TRBJ2-6, with D unclear. The germline CDR1 and CDR2 sequences are LNHNV and YYDKDF (reference sequence). The V end was cut by 0 bases, the J end by 0 bases, with 9 bases between. The CDR3 consists of 17 residues.

In this sample, this clone turned up a few times. The V and J genes are TRBV7-9 and TRBJ1-1, with 8 bases identical to TRBD1. The junction had 9 bases not matched to a gene; V was cut back by 6 bases and J by 6 bases. Per germline, CDR1 SEHNR and CDR2 FQNEAQ (reference sequence). The CDR3 has 14 residues. The CDR3 loop is CASRADRGGSEAFF. Written as DNA, the CDR3 is TGTGCCAGCAGAGCCGACAGGGGAGGGTCTGAAGCTTTCTTT. The full variable domain, in which reference TRBV7-9 and TRBJ1-1 provide the parts outside the CDR3, is DTGVSQNPRHKITKRGQNVTFRCDPISEHNRLYWYRQTLGQGPEFLTYFQNEAQLEKSRLLSDRFSAERPKGSFSTLEIQRTEQGDSAMYLCASRADRGGSEAFFGQGTRLTVV.

This clone showed up just a few times. The V call is TRBV29-1, the J call TRBJ2-1; D is possibly TRBD2 (5 bases). This CDR3 contains 13 residues. Trimming removed 4 bases from V and 6 bases from J, with 13 bases in between. The V gene's germline CDR1 is SQVTM and CDR2 ANQGSEA. The CDR3 DNA is TGCAGCGTTGGGTCCTCAGGAGGCAATGAGCAGTTCTTC. It specifies CSVGSSGGNEQFF.

J is TRBJ1-2 and V is TRBV28; D gene ambiguous. There are 14 residues in the CDR3. V was pared by 5 bases and J by 4 bases, with 14 bases between. Germline V CDR1 and CDR2: MDHEN, SYDVKM. The CDR3 loop is CASSPPGRVYGYTF. DNA for the CDR3: TGTGCCAGCAGTCCTCCGGGTCGGGTCTATGGCTACACCTTC.

The CDR3 DNA reads as TGTGCCAGCAGGATAGACTTGTTGTATGGTGAGCAGTTCTTC. Residues: CASRIDLLYGEQFF. The rearrangement uses TRBV27 and TRBJ2-1, with D unclear. V was cut by 6 bases and J by 9 bases, with 18 bases left in between. CDR3 length: 14 residues. Germline V CDR1 and CDR2: MNHEY, SMNVEV (reference sequence).

This clone turned up a few times. The chain is built from TRBV20-1 and TRBJ2-5; D ambiguous. The CDR3 spans 11 residues. The germline V gene encodes CDR1 DFQATT and CDR2 SNEGSKA (reference sequence). Trimming stripped 1 base from V and 4 bases from J, with 4 bases between. CDR3 region: CSARVGETQYF. The CDR3 nucleotides are TGCAGTGCTAGAGTGGGAGAGACCCAGTACTTC.

The chain employs TRBV30 and TRBJ1-3; the match to TRBD1 covers 7 bases. This CDR3 comprises 14 residues. V was clipped by 1 base and J by 4 bases; unmatched bases: 4. Germline values: CDR1 GTSNPN, CDR2 SVGIG (reference sequence). CDR3 DNA sequence: TGTGCCTGGAGTGGGTCGGGACAGGGAAACACCATATATTTT. Protein product: CAWSGSGQGNTIYF.

This clone was detected a few times. The V and J genes are TRBV4-3 and TRBJ2-2; maybe TRBD2 (7 bases). Between the trimmed V and J ends, which lost 4 bases and 1 base, there was a span of 16 bases. CDR1 LGHNA and CDR2 YSLEER come from the germline V gene. The CDR3 totals 17 residues. The CDR3 is CASSPHGGTLNTGELFF. The CDR3 bases are TGCGCCAGCAGCCCCCACGGGGGGACATTGAACACCGGGGAGCTGTTTTTT.

This clone came up a few times. CDR3 sequence: CASSVGASSSLANYGYTF. For the CDR3, the DNA is TGTGCCAGCAGCGTAGGTGCCAGCTCCTCGTTAGCTAACTATGGCTACACCTTC. V and J are TRBV9 and TRBJ1-2; D is undetermined. V was cut by 0 bases and J by 0 bases, with 18 bases left in between. The CDR3 runs to 18 residues. Germline CDR1 reads SGDLS; CDR2 reads YYNGEE.

This clone has just a few counts. V gene TRBV6-1 combines with J gene TRBJ1-2, with D possibly being TRBD1 (6 bases). The CDR3 loop spans 15 amino acids. V was clipped by 2 bases and J by 3 bases, with 13 bases between them. Germline CDR1 reads MNHNS; CDR2 reads SASEGT. The CDR3 sequence: CASSELGGLDYGYTF. As DNA, the CDR3 is TGTGCCAGCAGTGAACTCGGGGGGCTTGACTATGGCTACACCTTC.

The chain combines TRBV11-2 with TRBJ1-2; TRBD1 might be the D (5 bases). V shed 5 bases and J shed 5 bases, with 15 bases lying between them. The CDR3 length is 14 residues. The germline gives CDR1 SGHAT, CDR2 FQNNGV. The CDR3 nucleotides are TGTGCCAGCAGCCCCGGCGGAGGGGCATATGGCTACACCTTC. Encoded protein: CASSPGGGAYGYTF.

This clone has just a few counts. The rearrangement joins TRBV7-6 to TRBJ2-5; D remains ambiguous. Germline V gene data show CDR1 as SGHVS and CDR2 as FNYEAQ. The length of the CDR3 is 9 residues. Trimming removed 10 bases from V and 9 bases from J, with 9 bases in between. The CDR3 loop is CATSPSQYF. In DNA, the CDR3 is TGTGCCACCTCGCCTTCCCAGTACTTC.

This sequence joins TRBV30 and TRBJ1-2, with D possibly matching TRBD1 (5 bases). The CDR3 is 13 residues long. In germline, CDR1 is GTSNPN, CDR2 SVGIG (reference sequence). The V and J ends lost 0 bases and 8 bases respectively, with 13 bases between them. CDR3 sequence reads: CAWSVLGRGGYTF. As DNA, the CDR3 is TGTGCCTGGAGTGTATTGGGGCGAGGGGGCTACACCTTC.

This clone appeared a few times. The chain is built from TRBV7-8 and TRBJ1-2; maybe TRBD1 (6 bases). The length of the CDR3 is 16 residues. With 2 bases removed from V and 8 bases from J, the gap between germline ends came to 21 bases. Looked up from germline, CDR1 is SGHVS and CDR2 is FQNEAQ. The CDR3 nucleotides read TGTGCCAGCAGCTTATTTGGGTCCGGCAGGGGAAAGGGCTACACCTTC. This encodes CASSLFGSGRGKGYTF.

This chain joins TRBV15 and TRBJ2-1; D call uncertain. V was shortened by 0 bases and J by 9 bases, with 9 bases between the two germline ends. This CDR3 has 13 amino acids. Germline loops: CDR1 LNHNV, CDR2 YYDKDF (reference sequence). CDR3 bases: TGTGCCACCAGCAGAGATCGTCATACTGAGCAGTTCTTC. Protein: CATSRDRHTEQFF.

The chain is built from TRBV5-1 and TRBJ2-3; 7 nucleotides align to TRBD2. V shed 4 bases, J shed 5 bases, and the junction held 10 bases outside the gene matches. The CDR3 length is 15 residues. Germline V gene sequence: CDR1 SGHRS, CDR2 YFSETQ. The DNA of the CDR3 is TGCGCCAGCAGCCGTGAAGGCGGGAGTGTAGATACGCAGTATTTT. As protein: CASSREGGSVDTQYF.

This clone was detected only a few times. This chain joins TRBV19 and TRBJ1-5; D is ambiguous. The V and J ends lost 3 bases and 9 bases respectively, with 15 bases between them. Germline CDR1 is LNHDA and CDR2 is SQIVND (reference sequence). The CDR3 is made up of 14 amino acids. This chain's CDR3 is CASSIGEGIWPQHF. As DNA, the CDR3 is TGTGCCAGTAGTATTGGAGAGGGTATATGGCCCCAGCATTTT.

This clone has more than one count but fewer than ten. The rearrangement uses TRBV5-5 and TRBJ2-5, with D perhaps TRBD1 (5 bases). Per germline, CDR1 SGHKS and CDR2 YYEKEE (reference sequence). Trimming took off 2 bases at V and 4 bases at J, with 15 bases between the two ends. This CDR3 comprises 15 residues. In DNA form, the CDR3 reads TGTGCCAGCAGCTTCATAGGACACGCGCTAGAGACCCAGTACTTC. This gives the protein CASSFIGHALETQYF. The full variable domain, with the rest looked up from reference TRBV5-5 and TRBJ2-5, is DAGVTQSPTHLIKTRGQQVTLRCSPISGHKSVSWYQQVLGQGPQFIFQYYEKEERGRGNFPDRFSARQFPNYSSELNVNALLLGDSALYLCASSFIGHALETQYFGPGTRLLVL.

The sample holds a few counts of this clone. The germline gene is not matched at one end of the junction; a read error may be the cause. The V gene is TRBV5-1, the J gene TRBJ2-1; TRBD2 aligns across 12 bases. Germline loops: CDR1 SGHRS, CDR2 YFSETQ. The CDR3 has 15 amino acids. The CDR3 reads CVSRIRLAGDNEQFF. The CDR3 nucleotides read TGCGTCAGCAGAATTCGACTAGCGGGGGACAATGAGCAGTTCTTC.

Only a few counts were recorded for this clone. The rearrangement uses TRBV30 and TRBJ1-4; 7 positions match TRBD1. CDR1 GTSNPN and CDR2 SVGIG come from the germline V gene (reference sequence). Trimming removed 2 bases from V and 8 bases from J; junction bases left unmatched: 8. The CDR3 runs to 14 residues. For the CDR3, the DNA is TGTGCCTGGAGTCCAGGGGGGTTGAGGGAAAAACTGTTTTTT. Amino acid sequence: CAWSPGGLREKLFF.

A remark on this clone: Other DNA sequences within the sample encode an identical CDR3. This sequence joins TRBV27 and TRBJ2-7; D may be TRBD2 (5 bases). CDR3 size: 15 residues. Trimming left V 5 bases short and J 0 bases short, with 14 bases between. Germline V gives CDR1 MNHEY, CDR2 SMNVEV (reference sequence). The CDR3 loop reads CASSLADSSSYEQYF. The DNA of the CDR3 is TGTGCCAGCAGTCTGGCGGACTCGAGCTCCTACGAGCAGTACTTC.

This chain connects TRBV2 to TRBJ1-4; weak D call: TRBD1 (5 bases). The germline V and J ends were trimmed by 3 bases and 3 bases, with 11 bases remaining between them. The CDR3 consists of 15 residues. Germline CDR1 reads SNHLY; CDR2 reads FYNNEI. The CDR3, as DNA: TGTGCCAGCAGTGATTTGGGGGACGCTAATGAAAAACTGTTTTTT. Translation gives CASSDLGDANEKLFF.

This clone was seen more than once but under ten times. V usage is TRBV28 and J usage is TRBJ2-5, with 10 bases that match TRBD1. With V trimmed by 5 bases and J by 5 bases, 14 bases remained unmatched. Per germline, CDR1 MDHEN and CDR2 SYDVKM. The CDR3 runs 17 residues. The CDR3 loop is CASSPGDRGQFAETQYF. CDR3 nucleotides: TGTGCCAGCAGTCCTGGGGACAGGGGACAATTTGCGGAGACCCAGTACTTC.

CDR3 loop: CASSLVPTGTDTQYF. The CDR3 region has the DNA TGTGCCAGCAGTTTAGTGCCGACAGGGACAGATACGCAGTATTTT. V is TRBV28 and J is TRBJ2-3; TRBD1 matches at 7 bases. Per the germline V gene, CDR1 is MDHEN and CDR2 is SYDVKM. CDR3 size: 15 residues. V dropped 2 bases and J dropped 3; count of bases not matched to a gene: 5.